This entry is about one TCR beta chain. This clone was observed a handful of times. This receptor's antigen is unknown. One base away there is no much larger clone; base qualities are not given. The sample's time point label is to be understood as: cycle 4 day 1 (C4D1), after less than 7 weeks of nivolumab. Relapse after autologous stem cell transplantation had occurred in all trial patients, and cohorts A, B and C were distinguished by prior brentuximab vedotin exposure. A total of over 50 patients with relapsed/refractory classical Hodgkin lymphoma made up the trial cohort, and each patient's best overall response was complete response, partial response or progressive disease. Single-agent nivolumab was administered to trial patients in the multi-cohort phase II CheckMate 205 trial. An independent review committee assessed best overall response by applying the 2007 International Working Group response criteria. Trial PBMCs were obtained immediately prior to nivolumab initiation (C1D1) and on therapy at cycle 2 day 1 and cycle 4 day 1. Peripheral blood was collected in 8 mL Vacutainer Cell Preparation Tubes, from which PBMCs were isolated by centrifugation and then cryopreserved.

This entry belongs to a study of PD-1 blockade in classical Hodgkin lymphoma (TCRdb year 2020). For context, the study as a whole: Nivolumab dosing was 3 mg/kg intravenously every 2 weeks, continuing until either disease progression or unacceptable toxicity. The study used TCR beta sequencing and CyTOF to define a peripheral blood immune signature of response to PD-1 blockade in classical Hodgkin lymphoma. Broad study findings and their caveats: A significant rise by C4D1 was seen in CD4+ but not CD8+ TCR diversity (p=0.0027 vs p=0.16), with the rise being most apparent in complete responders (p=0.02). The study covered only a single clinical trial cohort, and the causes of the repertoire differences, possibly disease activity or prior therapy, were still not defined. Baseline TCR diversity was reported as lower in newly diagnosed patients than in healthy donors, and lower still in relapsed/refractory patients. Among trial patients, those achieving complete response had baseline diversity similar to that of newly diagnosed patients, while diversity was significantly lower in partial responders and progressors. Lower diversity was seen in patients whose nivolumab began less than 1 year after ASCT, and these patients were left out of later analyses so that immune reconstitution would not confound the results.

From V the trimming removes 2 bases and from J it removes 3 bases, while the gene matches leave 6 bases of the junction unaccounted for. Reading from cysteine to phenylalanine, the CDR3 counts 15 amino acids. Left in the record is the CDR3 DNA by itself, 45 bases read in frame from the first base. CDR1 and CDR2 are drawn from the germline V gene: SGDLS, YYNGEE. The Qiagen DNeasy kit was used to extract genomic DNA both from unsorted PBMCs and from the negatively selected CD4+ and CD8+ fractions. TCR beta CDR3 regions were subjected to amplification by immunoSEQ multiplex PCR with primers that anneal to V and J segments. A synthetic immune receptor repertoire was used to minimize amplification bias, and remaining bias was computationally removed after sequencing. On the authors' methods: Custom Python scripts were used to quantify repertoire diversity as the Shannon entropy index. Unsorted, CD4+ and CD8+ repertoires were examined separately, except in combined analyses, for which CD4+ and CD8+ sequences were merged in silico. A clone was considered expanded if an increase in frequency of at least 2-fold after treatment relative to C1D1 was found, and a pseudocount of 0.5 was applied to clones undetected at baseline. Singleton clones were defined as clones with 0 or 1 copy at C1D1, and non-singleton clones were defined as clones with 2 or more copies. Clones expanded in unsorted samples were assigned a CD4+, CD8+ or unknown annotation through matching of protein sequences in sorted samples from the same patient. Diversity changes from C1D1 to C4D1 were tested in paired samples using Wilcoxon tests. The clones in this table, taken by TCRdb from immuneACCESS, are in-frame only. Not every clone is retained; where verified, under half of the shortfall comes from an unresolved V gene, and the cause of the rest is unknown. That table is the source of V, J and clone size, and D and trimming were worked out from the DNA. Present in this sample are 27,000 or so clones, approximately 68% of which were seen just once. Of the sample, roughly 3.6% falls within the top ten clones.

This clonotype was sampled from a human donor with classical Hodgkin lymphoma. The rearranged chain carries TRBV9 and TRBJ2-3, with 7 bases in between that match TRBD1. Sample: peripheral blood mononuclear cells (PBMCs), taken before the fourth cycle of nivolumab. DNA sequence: TGTGCCAGCAGCGTGACAGGGTTTGGGACAGATACGCAGTATTTT. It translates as CASSVTGFGTDTQYF.